This TCR beta chain was retrieved from a study of blood T cell repertoires in COVID-19. Study at large: There were acute and convalescent COVID-19 samples, and they came from the United States, Italy and Spain. PBMCs, B-cell-depleted T cells, or T cells provided the cDNA or gDNA that made up the material.

Authors' data handling: Reference gene primers were amplified, and this amplification served to estimate nucleated cell counts. Assay used: immunoSEQ multiplex PCR; TCRdb lists only in-frame clones, some missing. The DNA was the basis for D and trimming; V, J and clone size are from that table. There are around 280,000 clones in the sample; around four fifths occur only once, and around 4.2% lies in the top ten. The germline gives CDR1 GTSNPN, CDR2 SVGIG (reference sequence). The CDR3 has 15 residues. V gave up 0 bases and J gave up 7 bases, with 16 bases separating them. J is TRBJ1-5 and V is TRBV30; possible D gene TRBD1, 5 bases. The source material was peripheral blood. This sequence was found in a woman aged 45 to 65 with active or convalescent COVID-19. In DNA, the CDR3 is TGTGCCTGGAGTGTACCCGGGCAGGGAGGACAGCCCCAGCATTTT. It specifies CAWSVPGQGGQPQHF.